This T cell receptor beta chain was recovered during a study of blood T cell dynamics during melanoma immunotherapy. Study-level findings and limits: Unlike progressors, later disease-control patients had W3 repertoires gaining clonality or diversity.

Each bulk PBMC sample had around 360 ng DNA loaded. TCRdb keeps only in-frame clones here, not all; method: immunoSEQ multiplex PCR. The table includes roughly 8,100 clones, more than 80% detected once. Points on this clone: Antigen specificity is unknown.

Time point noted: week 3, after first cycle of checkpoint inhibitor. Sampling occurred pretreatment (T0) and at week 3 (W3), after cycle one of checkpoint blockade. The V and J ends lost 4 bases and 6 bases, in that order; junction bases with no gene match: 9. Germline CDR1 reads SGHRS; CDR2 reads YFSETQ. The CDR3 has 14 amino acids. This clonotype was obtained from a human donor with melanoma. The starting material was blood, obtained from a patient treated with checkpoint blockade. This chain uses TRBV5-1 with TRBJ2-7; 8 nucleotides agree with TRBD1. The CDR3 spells CASSQQTGVVEQYF. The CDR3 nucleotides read TGCGCCAGCAGCCAACAGACAGGGGTGGTCGAGCAGTACTTC.